This T cell receptor beta chain was obtained from a study of CD8+ T cells in alopecia areata. On the study more broadly: Tofacitinib was taken orally by treated patients, and the dose was 5 to 10 mg twice daily. Study findings and constraints: Persistence of many expanded lesional clones was seen in scalp and blood during tofacitinib. Affected lesional scalp, above all in alopecia totalis/universalis, was more clonal than normal scalp.

Treatment indicated: oral pan-JAK inhibitor, 5-10 mg twice daily. Collection of lesional scalp punch biopsies and peripheral blood was performed in alopecia areata patients. V lost 4 bases, J lost 8 bases, and 12 bases lay in between. This CDR3 spans 13 amino acids. In germline, CDR1 is MNHNS, CDR2 SASEGT. With regard to this clone: Antigen specificity is unknown.

Extracted from the samples, RNA was reverse transcribed into cDNA to serve as the sequencing template. The assay was immunoSEQ multiplex PCR, and TCRdb's table has in-frame clones only and misses some. Counted here are a few hundred thousand clones, approximately 38% occurring once; the ten biggest clones make up under 0.55%. The gene calls are TRBV6-1 and TRBJ2-1; the D gene is possibly TRBD1 (5 bases). The sequence came from a human donor with alopecia areata. The starting material was CD4+ T cells sorted from blood, obtained between weeks 30 and 35, from a patient treated with tofacitinib. As DNA, the CDR3 is TGTGCCAGCAGTGGACAGATTCGGGATGAGCAGTTCTTC. It yields the protein CASSGQIRDEQFF.